Listed below are T cell receptor beta chains from one sample, sequenced in a study of cytomegalovirus exposure and HLA in healthy donors. Assay: immunoSEQ multiplex PCR; the TCRdb copy retains only in-frame clones and omits some. The sample includes some 150,000 clones, more than 60% of them seen just once. The sample was PBMCs. The source is a man aged 40-55 years in good health and CMV-seronegative. CDR3s include the opening cysteine and the closing phenylalanine or tryptophan. A D gene is named only where the DNA matches it firmly. Not all rows give a size; the values are once, few, many and, for expanded clones, a class.

V	D	size	J	CDR3	DNA
TRBV5-1	TRBD1	.	TRBJ1-2	CASRLTGGDLYGYTF	TGCGCCAGCAGGCTAACAGGGGGCGACCTCTATGGCTACACCTTC
TRBV5-1	TRBD1	.	TRBJ1-2	CASSLGTGGDYGYTF	TGCGCCAGCAGCTTGGGAACAGGGGGTGACTATGGCTACACCTTC
TRBV6-4	TRBD2	.	TRBJ2-3	CASSGGAGVSTDTQYF	TGTGCCAGCAGTGGTGGAGCGGGAGTTAGCACAGATACGCAGTATTTT
TRBV6-7	TRBD1	.	TRBJ1-5	CASSYRPLPGQRNQPQHF	TGTGCCAGCAGTTACAGGCCCCTTCCGGGACAGCGAAATCAGCCCCAGCATTTT
TRBV7-3	.	.	TRBJ1-1	CASNNGESEAFF	TGTGCCAGCAATAATGGGGAGTCTGAAGCTTTCTTT
TRBV2	TRBD1	.	TRBJ1-2	CASSRTGSNYGYTF	TGTGCCAGCAGCCGGACAGGGTCTAACTATGGCTACACCTTC
TRBV19	TRBD1	.	TRBJ1-2	CASRGRGKHYGYTF	TGTGCCAGTAGAGGCAGGGGGAAGCACTATGGCTACACCTTC
TRBV10-3	.	few	TRBJ2-2	CAIRTSTDTGELFF	TGTGCCATCAGAACGTCCACGGACACCGGGGAGCTGTTTTTT
TRBV11-2	.	.	TRBJ2-1	CASSLRGFSYNEQFF	TGTGCCAGCAGCTTAAGGGGGTTTTCCTACAATGAGCAGTTCTTC
TRBV7-6	TRBD1	.	TRBJ1-1	CASSSDRGFTEAFF	TGTGCCAGCAGCTCCGACAGGGGGTTTACTGAAGCTTTCTTT
TRBV7-2	.	.	TRBJ1-1	CASSLAAGGHTEAFF	TGTGCCAGCAGCTTAGCGGCCGGGGGGCACACTGAAGCTTTCTTT
TRBV4-3	.	.	TRBJ1-4	CASSPGATNEKLFF	TGCGCCAGCAGCCCCGGTGCAACTAATGAAAAACTGTTTTTT
TRBV29-1	TRBD1	few	TRBJ1-5	CSVLTGSVGQPQHF	TGCAGCGTCCTGACAGGGTCGGTCGGCCAGCCCCAGCATTTT
TRBV11-3	.	.	TRBJ2-2	CASRRTSLTGELFF	TGTGCCAGCAGGCGTACTAGTCTCACCGGGGAGCTGTTTTTT
TRBV2	.	.	TRBJ2-2	CASGGESGELFF	TGTGCCAGCGGCGGGGAGTCAGGGGAGCTGTTTTTT
TRBV27	TRBD2	.	TRBJ2-3	CASSFLGGVGTDTQYF	TGTGCCAGCAGTTTCCTCGGGGGGGTGGGCACAGATACGCAGTATTTT
TRBV19	TRBD1	.	TRBJ2-3	CASSMGTVRTDTQYF	TGTGCCAGTAGTATGGGGACAGTACGGACAGATACGCAGTATTTT
TRBV5-1	TRBD1	.	TRBJ1-6	CASSLTPGQFFSPLHF	TGCGCCAGCAGCTTGACTCCGGGACAGTTCTTTTCACCCCTCCACTTT
TRBV9	TRBD2	.	TRBJ2-3	CASSFIGGGAGNSDTQYF	TGTGCCAGCAGCTTTATAGGCGGGGGGGCCGGTAATTCAGATACGCAGTATTTT
TRBV7-2	.	.	TRBJ2-5	CASSLLGGAGTQYF	TGTGCCAGCAGCCTTCTCGGCGGGGCTGGGACCCAGTACTTC
TRBV9	.	.	TRBJ2-1	CASSSDISSYNEQFF	TGTGCCAGCAGCTCCGATATTAGCTCCTACAATGAGCAGTTCTTC
TRBV5-6	.	many	TRBJ1-3	CASSSNIRGTGNTIYF	TGTGCCAGCAGCTCAAACATTAGGGGGACTGGAAACACCATATATTTT
TRBV7-2	TRBD1	.	TRBJ1-5	CASSLDKDRELYSNQPQHF	TGTGCCAGCAGCTTAGATAAGGACAGGGAACTTTATAGCAATCAGCCCCAGCATTTT
TRBV7-2	TRBD1	.	TRBJ2-7	CASSFQGQGDEQYF	TGTGCCAGCAGTTTCCAGGGACAGGGGGACGAGCAGTACTTC
TRBV5-5	TRBD2	.	TRBJ2-1	CASSFGGGGYNEQFF	TGTGCCAGCAGCTTCGGTGGCGGGGGGTACAATGAGCAGTTCTTC
TRBV28	.	.	TRBJ1-2	CASSRRGWRGGNYGYTF	TGTGCCAGCAGCAGACGTGGTTGGAGGGGAGGTAACTATGGCTACACCTTC
TRBV9	.	.	TRBJ1-2	CASSPGRVGLGGYTF	TGTGCCAGCAGCCCCGGCCGGGTCGGATTGGGTGGCTACACCTTC
TRBV7-3	.	.	TRBJ1-2	CASSLAFNYGYTF	TGTGCCAGCAGCTTGGCCTTTAACTATGGCTACACCTTC
TRBV7-3	.	.	TRBJ1-1	CASSLRANTEAFF	TGTGCCAGCAGCTTAAGAGCGAACACTGAAGCTTTCTTT
TRBV5-6	TRBD1	.	TRBJ1-2	CASSFRDRAFYGYTF	TGTGCCAGCAGCTTCAGGGACAGGGCATTCTATGGCTACACCTTC
TRBV10-3	.	.	TRBJ2-4	CAISDGGGLAKNIQYF	TGTGCCATCAGTGACGGCGGCGGCTTAGCCAAAAACATTCAGTACTTC
TRBV5-6	.	.	TRBJ1-6	CASSFEGVLHF	TGTGCCAGCAGCTTTGAGGGAGTTCTCCACTTT
TRBV19	.	.	TRBJ2-3	CASSPSLVADTQYF	TGTGCCAGTAGCCCGTCACTAGTCGCAGATACGCAGTATTTT
TRBV14	.	.	TRBJ1-2	CASSQNRVGGYTF	TGTGCCAGCAGCCAAAACAGGGTCGGTGGCTACACCTTC
TRBV19	.	.	TRBJ1-5	CASNPGKTYNQPQHF	TGTGCCAGTAACCCGGGAAAGACCTACAATCAGCCCCAGCATTTT
TRBV10-2	.	.	TRBJ2-2	CASSESRSHTGELFF	TGCGCCAGCAGTGAGTCCAGATCCCACACCGGGGAGCTGTTTTTT
TRBV5-1	TRBD1	.	TRBJ1-2	CASSLQGANGYTF	TGCGCCAGCAGCTTGCAGGGGGCGAATGGCTACACCTTC
TRBV9	.	.	TRBJ2-5	CASSVGDTQETQYF	TGTGCCAGCAGCGTGGGGGACACGCAAGAGACCCAGTACTTC
TRBV7-2	TRBD2	.	TRBJ2-1	CASSQGLAVSGEQFF	TGTGCCAGCAGCCAGGGACTAGCGGTTTCGGGTGAGCAGTTCTTC
TRBV27	TRBD2	few	TRBJ2-7	CASSFVVKRGTYEQYF	TGTGCCAGCAGTTTCGTCGTGAAGCGGGGTACCTACGAGCAGTACTTC
TRBV7-9	.	.	TRBJ2-1	CASSLGPGGLYNEQFF	TGTGCCAGCAGCTTAGGACCAGGGGGACTCTACAATGAGCAGTTCTTC
TRBV28	.	.	TRBJ1-4	CASSGGGGNREKLFF	TGTGCCAGCAGTGGAGGGGGGGGGAACCGTGAAAAACTGTTTTTT
TRBV2	TRBD1	.	TRBJ1-6	CASRDWTGRDSPLHF	TGTGCCAGCAGGGATTGGACAGGGAGAGACTCACCCCTCCACTTT
TRBV29-1	TRBD1	.	TRBJ1-5	CSVADRASNQPQHF	TGCAGCGTTGCGGACAGGGCGAGCAATCAGCCCCAGCATTTT
TRBV18	TRBD1	few	TRBJ2-5	CASSPEDRGTETQYF	TGTGCCAGCTCACCGGAGGACAGGGGTACGGAGACCCAGTACTTC
TRBV28	.	.	TRBJ1-1	CASSLATGRVTEAFF	TGTGCCAGCAGTTTGGCCACCGGCAGGGTCACTGAAGCTTTCTTT
TRBV2	.	.	TRBJ1-5	CASSEAQGLYSNQPQHF	TGTGCCAGCAGTGAAGCCCAGGGGCTCTATAGCAATCAGCCCCAGCATTTT
TRBV6-1	TRBD1	.	TRBJ1-6	CASSATGQGRNSPLHF	TGTGCCAGCAGTGCAACCGGACAGGGACGTAACTCACCCCTCCACTTT
TRBV4-3	TRBD1	.	TRBJ1-5	CASSQSPGQGADQPQHF	TGCGCCAGCAGCCAATCTCCGGGACAGGGGGCTGATCAGCCCCAGCATTTT
TRBV6-5	.	.	TRBJ2-7	CASSLIGLGAYEQYF	TGTGCCAGCAGCCTTATCGGCTTGGGCGCCTACGAGCAGTACTTC
TRBV6-1	TRBD2	.	TRBJ2-5	CASSEGAGGWETQYF	TGTGCCAGCAGTGAGGGGGCGGGAGGTTGGGAGACCCAGTACTTC
TRBV7-3	.	once	TRBJ2-3	CASRKGGTDTQYF	TGTGCCAGCAGAAAAGGGGGCACAGATACGCAGTATTTT
TRBV28	TRBD2	.	TRBJ2-7	CASDGTSSSYEQYF	TGTGCCAGCGACGGGACTAGCAGCTCCTACGAGCAGTACTTC
TRBV7-2	.	.	TRBJ2-7	CASSSTRGAGEQYF	TGTGCCAGCAGCTCTACTCGGGGGGCGGGTGAGCAGTACTTC
TRBV4-2	TRBD1	.	TRBJ1-3	CASSQDRVTGNTIYF	TGTGCCAGCAGCCAGGACAGGGTGACTGGAAACACCATATATTTT
TRBV5-6	.	once	TRBJ2-2	CASSLGGPSNTGELFF	TGTGCCAGCAGCTTGGGTGGCCCCTCGAACACCGGGGAGCTGTTTTTT
TRBV4-3	.	.	TRBJ1-3	CASSQDGSDSGNTIYF	TGCGCCAGCAGCCAAGACGGGTCAGACTCTGGAAACACCATATATTTT
TRBV5-1	.	.	TRBJ1-6	CASSQEGRSWRSPLHF	TGCGCCAGCAGCCAAGAGGGTAGGAGTTGGCGTTCACCCCTCCACTTT
TRBV7-8	TRBD1	.	TRBJ2-1	CASSTRDRASYNEQFF	TGTGCCAGCAGCACTAGGGACAGGGCTTCTTACAATGAGCAGTTCTTC